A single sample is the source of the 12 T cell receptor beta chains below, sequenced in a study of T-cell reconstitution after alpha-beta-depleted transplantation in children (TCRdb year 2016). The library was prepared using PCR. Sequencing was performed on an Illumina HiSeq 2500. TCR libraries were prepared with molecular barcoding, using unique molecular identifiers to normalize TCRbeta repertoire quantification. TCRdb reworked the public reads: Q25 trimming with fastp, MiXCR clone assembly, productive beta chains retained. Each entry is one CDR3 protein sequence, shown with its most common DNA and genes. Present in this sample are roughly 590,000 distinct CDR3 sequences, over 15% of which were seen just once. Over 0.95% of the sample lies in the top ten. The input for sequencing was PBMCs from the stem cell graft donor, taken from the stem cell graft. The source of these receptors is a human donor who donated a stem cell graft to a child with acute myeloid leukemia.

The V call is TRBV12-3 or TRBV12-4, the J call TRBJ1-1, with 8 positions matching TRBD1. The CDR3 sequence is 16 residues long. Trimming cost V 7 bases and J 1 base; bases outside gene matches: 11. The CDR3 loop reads CASTRSMDRANTEAFF. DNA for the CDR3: TGTGCCAGCACCAGATCAATGGACAGGGCGAACACTGAAGCTTTCTTT.

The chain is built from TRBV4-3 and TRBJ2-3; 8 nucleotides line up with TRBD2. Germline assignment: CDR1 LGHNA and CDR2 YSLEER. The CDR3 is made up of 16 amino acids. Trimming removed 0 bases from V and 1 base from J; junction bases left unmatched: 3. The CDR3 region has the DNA TGCGCCAGCAGCCAAGATAACGGGGGGGGCACAGATACGCAGTATTTT. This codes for CASSQDNGGGTDTQYF.

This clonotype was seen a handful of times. The CDR3 loop reads CASSPWDRGTDTQYF. The CDR3, as DNA: TGCGCCAGCAGCCCTTGGGACAGAGGGACAGATACGCAGTATTTT. This chain connects TRBV4-1 to TRBJ2-3; 7 bases align to TRBD1. This CDR3 is built from 15 residues. CDR1 and CDR2 from the germline V gene are MGHRA and YSYEKL. J lost 3 bases, V lost 4 bases, and 7 bases had no gene match.

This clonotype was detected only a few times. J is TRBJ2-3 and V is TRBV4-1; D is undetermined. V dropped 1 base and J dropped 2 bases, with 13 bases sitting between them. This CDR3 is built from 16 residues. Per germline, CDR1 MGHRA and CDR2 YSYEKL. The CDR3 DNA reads TGCGCCAGCAGCCAAGGAGTGTTGGTTGACACAGATACGCAGTATTTT. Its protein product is CASSQGVLVDTDTQYF.

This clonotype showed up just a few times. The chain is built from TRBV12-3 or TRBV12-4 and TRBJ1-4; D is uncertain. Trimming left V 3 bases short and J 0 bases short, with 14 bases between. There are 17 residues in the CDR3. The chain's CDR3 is CASSFAAALATNEKLFF. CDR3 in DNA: TGTGCCAGCAGTTTCGCGGCAGCCCTTGCAACTAATGAAAAACTGTTTTTT.

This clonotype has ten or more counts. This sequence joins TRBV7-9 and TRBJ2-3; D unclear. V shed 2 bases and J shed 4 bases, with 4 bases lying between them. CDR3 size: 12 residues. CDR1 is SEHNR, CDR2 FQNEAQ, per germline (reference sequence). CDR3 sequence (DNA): TGTGCCAGCAGCTTATACGCAGATACGCAGTATTTT. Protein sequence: CASSLYADTQYF.

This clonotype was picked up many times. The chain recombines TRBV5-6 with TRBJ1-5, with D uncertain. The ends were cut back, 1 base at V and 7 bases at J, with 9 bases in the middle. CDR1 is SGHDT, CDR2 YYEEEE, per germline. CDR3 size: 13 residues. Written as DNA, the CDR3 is TGTGCCAGCAGCTTGTGGTTGGGCCAGCCCCAGCATTTT. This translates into CASSLWLGQPQHF.

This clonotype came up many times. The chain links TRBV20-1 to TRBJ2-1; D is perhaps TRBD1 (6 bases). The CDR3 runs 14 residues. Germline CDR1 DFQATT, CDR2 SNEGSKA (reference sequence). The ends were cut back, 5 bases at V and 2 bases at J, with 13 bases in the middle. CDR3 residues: CSAAQGIPYNEQFF. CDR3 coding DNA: TGCAGTGCTGCCCAGGGGATCCCCTACAATGAGCAGTTCTTC.

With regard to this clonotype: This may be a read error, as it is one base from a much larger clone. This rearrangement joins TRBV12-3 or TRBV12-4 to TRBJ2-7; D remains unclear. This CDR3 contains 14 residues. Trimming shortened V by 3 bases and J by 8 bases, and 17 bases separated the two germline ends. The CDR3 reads CASSLGGSAYKQYF. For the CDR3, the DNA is TGTGCCAGCAGTTTGGGCGGATCAGCTTACAAGCAGTACTTC.

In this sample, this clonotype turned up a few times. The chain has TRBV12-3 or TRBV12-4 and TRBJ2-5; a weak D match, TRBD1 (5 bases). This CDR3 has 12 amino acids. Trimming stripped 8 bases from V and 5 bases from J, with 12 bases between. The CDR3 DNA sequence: TGTGCCAGCGGGGCTAGTACGGAGACCCAGTACTTC. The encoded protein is CASGASTETQYF.

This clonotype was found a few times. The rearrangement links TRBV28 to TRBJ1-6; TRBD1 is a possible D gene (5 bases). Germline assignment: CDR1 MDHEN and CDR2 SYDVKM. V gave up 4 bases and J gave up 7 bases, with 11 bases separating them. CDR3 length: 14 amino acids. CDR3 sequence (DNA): TGTGCCAGCAGTTCCCCGGGGCGAAATTCACCCCTCCACTTT. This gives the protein CASSSPGRNSPLHF.

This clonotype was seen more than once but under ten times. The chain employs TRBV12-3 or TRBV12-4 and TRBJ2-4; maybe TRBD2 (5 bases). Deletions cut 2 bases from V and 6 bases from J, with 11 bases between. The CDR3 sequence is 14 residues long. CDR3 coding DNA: TGTGCCAGCAGTTTACTTCTGGCGGGAAACATTCAGTACTTC. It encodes CASSLLLAGNIQYF.